This T cell receptor (beta chain) was identified in a study of blood T cells in healthy people across ages. Study-wide findings and caveats: Not knowing donor CMV status may have confounded expanded clonotype changes. Reliance upon unsorted PBMCs precluded definitive naive versus antigen-experienced comparison. Per million T cells, the diversity of TCR beta decreased roughly linearly as age advanced.

This clonotype has just a few counts. Antigen: not known. Alongside a J-beta primer mix, a sample-barcoded 5' primer served in a second PCR lasting about 6 to 11 cycles. A tag from a template-switch adaptor with 12 random nucleotides marked each cDNA molecule. TCRdb analysed the 5' RACE reads with MiXCR anew, one entry per CDR3 protein. The table has 700,000 to 900,000 distinct CDR3 sequences, about 55% seen once; the top ten hold about 42%. The CDR3 runs 14 residues. Deletions cut 3 bases from V and 2 bases from J, with 10 bases between. Germline V gives CDR1 MNHEY, CDR2 SMNVEV (reference sequence). This clonotype was obtained from a man aged 80 or over in good health. The material sequenced was blood. The chain links TRBV27 to TRBJ1-2; possibly TRBD1 for D (5 bases). In DNA, the CDR3 is TGTGCCAGCAGTTTCGCCAGGGAAAACTATGGCTACACCTTC. Translating it yields CASSFARENYGYTF.